The 20 T cell receptor beta chains in this list originate from one sample, sequenced in a study of cytotoxic CD8 clonotypes in ibrutinib-treated CLL. Data came from immunoSEQ multiplex PCR; TCRdb stores just in-frame clones and leaves some out. The data contain 150,000 or so clones, roughly three quarters of them singletons. The material was PBMCs, obtained after 12 months of ibrutinib treatment. The receptors shown here come from a human donor with chronic lymphocytic leukemia.

The chain has TRBV6-5 and TRBJ1-2; D gene uncertain. Germline V lookup: CDR1 MNHEY, CDR2 SVGAGI. The CDR3 has 13 residues. V dropped 6 bases and J dropped 1 base, with 9 bases sitting between them. CDR3 coding DNA: TGTGCCAGCAGACCCAGACTTAACTATGGCTACACCTTC. Amino acids: CASRPRLNYGYTF.

The genes are TRBV7-8 and TRBJ2-7, with D maybe TRBD1 (6 bases). Germline V gene data show CDR1 as SGHVS and CDR2 as FQNEAQ. The CDR3 has 14 residues. Trimming removed 6 bases at V and 5 bases at J, with 17 bases between. The CDR3 spells CASSSLQGFHEQYF. The CDR3 DNA reads TGTGCCAGCAGTTCTCTACAGGGTTTCCACGAGCAGTACTTC.

J is TRBJ2-7 and V is TRBV7-6; D is ambiguous. This CDR3 comprises 14 residues. Trimming took 7 bases from V and 2 from J, leaving 15 bases between them. Germline values: CDR1 SGHVS, CDR2 FNYEAQ. The CDR3 is CASTPRPGAYEQYF. The CDR3 DNA reads TGTGCCAGCACCCCCCGTCCTGGGGCCTACGAGCAGTACTTC.

This clone was detected only a few times. J is TRBJ1-5 and V is TRBV6-5, with a possible D match to TRBD1 (5 bases). Trimming took off 5 bases at V and 2 bases at J, with 13 bases between the two ends. In germline, CDR1 is MNHEY, CDR2 SVGAGI. This CDR3 contains 15 residues. The CDR3 DNA sequence: TGTGCCAGCAGTCGAGGCAGGGTGGGCAATCAGCCCCAGCATTTT. Translated: CASSRGRVGNQPQHF.

The chain joins TRBV7-2 to TRBJ2-7; D is perhaps TRBD2 (6 bases). The CDR3 has 14 amino acids. V lost 5 bases to trimming and J lost 3 bases, with 14 bases between them. Germline V gives CDR1 SGHTA, CDR2 FQGNSA. CDR3 nucleotide sequence: TGTGCCAGCAGCCCGACTCACGGGGGCTACGAGCAGTACTTC. Encoded protein: CASSPTHGGYEQYF.

This rearrangement joins TRBV5-5 to TRBJ1-1; 8 bases are shared with TRBD1. Germline CDR1 is SGHKS and CDR2 is YYEKEE (reference sequence). This CDR3 region has 15 residues. V shed 2 bases and J 7 bases; nucleotides not matched to a gene: 10. CDR3 in DNA: TGTGCCAGCAGCTTTGGCGGGGACAGGACGGATGAAGCTTTCTTT. Amino acid sequence: CASSFGGDRTDEAFF.

CDR3 DNA: TGTGCCAGCAGTGCGGACACATATCAGCCCCAGCATTTT. Amino acid sequence: CASSADTYQPQHF. The J gene is TRBJ1-5, the V gene TRBV28; D is possibly TRBD1 (5 bases). V was shortened by 5 bases and J by 5 bases, with 10 bases between the two germline ends. Germline V gene sequence: CDR1 MDHEN, CDR2 SYDVKM. CDR3 size: 13 residues.

This chain uses TRBV5-1 with TRBJ2-5; 7 nucleotides match TRBD1. The CDR3 spans 16 residues. The germline gives CDR1 SGHRS, CDR2 YFSETQ. Unmatched junction bases numbered 10, after V lost 5 bases and J lost 0 bases. The CDR3 region is CASREQRGGHQETQYF. DNA for the CDR3: TGCGCCAGCAGGGAACAGAGAGGGGGCCACCAAGAGACCCAGTACTTC.

The genes are TRBV30 and TRBJ2-2; D unclear. The CDR3 is 14 amino acids. Per the germline V gene, CDR1 is GTSNPN and CDR2 is SVGIG (reference sequence). V shed 0 bases and J shed 0 bases, with 5 bases lying between them. The CDR3 DNA sequence: TGTGCCTGGAGTGTTAGTGCGAACACCGGGGAGCTGTTTTTT. Residues: CAWSVSANTGELFF.

This sequence joins TRBV19 and TRBJ2-1; either TRBD1 or TRBD2 may fit D (6 bases each). Trimming stripped 4 bases from V and 8 bases from J, with 9 bases between. CDR1 and CDR2 (germline): LNHDA, SQIVND (reference sequence). This CDR3 is built from 12 residues. The CDR3 DNA sequence: TGTGCCAGTAGTAAGGGGGGTCATGAGCAGTTCTTC. It encodes CASSKGGHEQFF. The full variable domain, rest sourced from reference TRBV19 and TRBJ2-1, is DGGITQSPKYLFRKEGQNVTLSCEQNLNHDAMYWYRQDPGQGLRLIYYSQIVNDFQKGDIAEGYSVSREKKESFPLTVTSAQKNPTAFYLCASSKGGHEQFFGPGTRLTVL.

The rearrangement uses TRBV30 and TRBJ1-4, with a weak D call TRBD1 (5 bases). Trimming removed 1 base at V and 0 bases at J, with 9 bases between. The CDR3 covers 15 residues. Germline V CDR1 and CDR2: GTSNPN, SVGIG (reference sequence). The CDR3 DNA is TGTGCCTGGAGTGCAGGGTTGGCAACTAATGAAAAACTGTTTTTT. Amino acids: CAWSAGLATNEKLFF.

This chain uses TRBV10-1 with TRBJ1-2; no clear D gene. Germline-derived CDR1 and CDR2 are WNHNN and SYGVQD (reference sequence). V shed 2 bases and J shed 3 bases, with 25 bases lying between them. The CDR3 spans 19 residues. This CDR3 reads CASSEGPPDPSSGDYGYTF. In DNA, the CDR3 is TGCGCCAGCAGTGAGGGACCTCCGGACCCATCTTCTGGGGACTATGGCTACACCTTC.

The chain has TRBV6-5 and TRBJ1-4; D is perhaps TRBD1 (6 bases). In germline, CDR1 is MNHEY, CDR2 SVGAGI. This CDR3 is built from 14 residues. V lost 6 bases and J 8 bases, leaving 16 bases between the germline ends. CDR3 sequence reads: CASRPQGKGEKLFF. CDR3 coding DNA: TGTGCCAGCAGACCACAGGGAAAAGGGGAAAAACTGTTTTTT.

The chain joins TRBV15 to TRBJ1-1; maybe TRBD1 (5 bases). There are 13 residues in the CDR3. Trimming took off 2 bases at V and 5 bases at J, with 9 bases between the two ends. In germline, CDR1 is LNHNV, CDR2 YYDKDF (reference sequence). The CDR3 here is CATSRKGETEAFF. For the CDR3, the DNA is TGTGCCACCAGCAGAAAAGGGGAGACTGAAGCTTTCTTT. The full variable domain, in which reference TRBV15 and TRBJ1-1 provide the parts outside the CDR3, is DAMVIQNPRYQVTQFGKPVTLSCSQTLNHNVMYWYQQKSSQAPKLLFHYYDKDFNNEADTPDNFQSRRPNTSFCFLDIRSPGLGDTAMYLCATSRKGETEAFFGQGTRLTVV.

This rearrangement joins TRBV14 to TRBJ2-1; no clear D. The V gene lost 1 base and the J gene lost 7 bases, with 5 bases spanning the gap. This CDR3 is built from 12 residues. Germline V lookup: CDR1 SGHDN, CDR2 FVKESK. The chain's CDR3 is CASSQVGNEQFF. The CDR3, as DNA: TGTGCCAGCAGCCAAGTAGGTAATGAGCAGTTCTTC.

The chain employs TRBV5-1 and TRBJ2-7; TRBD2 aligns across 7 bases. The CDR3 extends over 13 amino acids. Germline CDR1 reads SGHRS; CDR2 reads YFSETQ. J was trimmed by 6 bases and V by 4 bases; bases with no gene match: 7. The DNA of the CDR3 is TGCGCCAGCAGCGGGAGGGGTTCAGGCGAGCAGTACTTC. Amino acid sequence: CASSGRGSGEQYF.

The chain is built from TRBV28 and TRBJ2-1; D is uncertain. The germline V gene encodes CDR1 MDHEN and CDR2 SYDVKM. The V and J ends lost 6 bases and 9 bases respectively, with 12 bases between them. The length of the CDR3 is 12 residues. The CDR3 bases are TGTGCCAGCAGGGGATGGGCTTTTGAGCAGTTCTTC. Residues: CASRGWAFEQFF.

The CDR3 sequence: CASSLGLAGDEQYF. Written as DNA, the CDR3 is TGCGCCAGCAGCTTGGGTCTAGCGGGAGACGAGCAGTACTTC. The chain uses TRBV5-1 and TRBJ2-7; 10 bases fit TRBD2. V lost 0 bases, J lost 5 bases, and 2 bases stayed unmatched. The CDR3 consists of 14 residues. Germline assignment: CDR1 SGHRS and CDR2 YFSETQ.

The gene calls are TRBV6-5 and TRBJ1-2; the match to TRBD1 covers 11 bases. With 0 bases clipped from V and 4 bases from J, the junction kept 4 bases outside the gene matches. Looked up from germline, CDR1 is MNHEY and CDR2 is SVGAGI. This CDR3 region has 16 residues. The CDR3 nucleotides read TGTGCCAGCAGTTACTCGAGGACAGGGGGCGGCTATGGCTACACCTTC. Protein product: CASSYSRTGGGYGYTF.

CDR3 sequence: CASSFSPGRGYGYTF. Here the CDR3 DNA reads TGTGCCAGCAGCTTTTCGCCAGGGAGGGGGTATGGCTACACCTTC. This chain connects TRBV5-6 to TRBJ1-2; a weak D match, TRBD1 (6 bases). CDR1 is SGHDT and CDR2 is YYEEEE in the germline V gene. The CDR3 runs to 15 residues. Trimming removed 2 bases at V and 5 bases at J, with 16 bases between.